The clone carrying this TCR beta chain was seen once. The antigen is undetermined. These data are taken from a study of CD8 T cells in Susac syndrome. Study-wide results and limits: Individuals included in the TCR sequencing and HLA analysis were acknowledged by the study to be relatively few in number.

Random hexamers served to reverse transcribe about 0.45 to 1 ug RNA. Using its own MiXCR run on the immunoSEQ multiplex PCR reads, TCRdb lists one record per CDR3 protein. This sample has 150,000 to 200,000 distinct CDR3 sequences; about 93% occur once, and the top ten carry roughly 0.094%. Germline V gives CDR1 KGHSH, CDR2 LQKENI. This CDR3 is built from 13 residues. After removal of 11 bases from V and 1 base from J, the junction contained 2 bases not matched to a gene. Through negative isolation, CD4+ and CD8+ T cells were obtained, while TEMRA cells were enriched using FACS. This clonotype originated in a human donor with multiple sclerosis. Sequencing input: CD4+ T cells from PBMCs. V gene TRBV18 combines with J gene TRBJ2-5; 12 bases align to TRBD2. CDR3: CASTSGGQETQYF. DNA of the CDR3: TGTGCCTCGACTAGCGGGGGCCAAGAGACCCAGTACTTC. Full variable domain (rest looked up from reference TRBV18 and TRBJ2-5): NAGVMQNPRHLVRRRGQEARLRCSPMKGHSHVYWYRQLPEEGLKFMVYLQKENIIDESGMPKERFSAEFPKEGPSILRIQQVVRGDSAAYFCASTSGGQETQYFGPGTRLLVL.